These 27 T cell receptor beta chains share one sample of origin, sequenced in a study of cytomegalovirus exposure and HLA in healthy donors. In the PCR, 60 Vbeta and 13 Jbeta primers were used. Some clones are missing from TCRdb's copy, which holds only in-frame ones; the method was immunoSEQ multiplex PCR. Counted here are around 160,000 clones, more than 75% occurring once; the ten biggest clones make up about 1.5%. The sample comprised PBMCs. Receptors originate from a male donor in good health and CMV-seronegative.

This clone was seen a few times. The chain is built from TRBV6-5 and TRBJ1-6, with 8 bases that match TRBD1. The CDR3 sequence is 13 residues long. J lost 8 bases, V lost 4 bases, and 1 base had no gene match. Germline CDR1 MNHEY, CDR2 SVGAGI. Here the CDR3 DNA reads TGTGCCAGCAGTTCGACAGGGGATTCACCCCTCCACTTT. Protein sequence: CASSSTGDSPLHF.

A remark on this clone: Other DNA sequences in this sample translate to the same CDR3. The chain recombines TRBV2 with TRBJ1-6; TRBD1 is a possible D gene (5 bases). Germline V gives CDR1 SNHLY, CDR2 FYNNEI. The V gene lost 2 bases and the J gene lost 10 bases, with 15 bases spanning the gap. This CDR3 is 15 amino acids long. CDR3 in amino acids: CASSESGASKSPLHF. For the CDR3, the DNA is TGTGCCAGCAGTGAATCTGGGGCCAGCAAGTCACCCCTCCACTTT.

The chain is built from TRBV28 and TRBJ2-1; no clear D gene. V was shortened by 1 base and J by 2 bases, with 15 bases between the two germline ends. The CDR3 covers 17 residues. CDR1 MDHEN and CDR2 SYDVKM come from the germline V gene. CDR3 in amino acids: CASSLYATLLTYNEQFF. In DNA, the CDR3 is TGTGCCAGCAGTTTATACGCGACTTTACTTACCTACAATGAGCAGTTCTTC.

J is TRBJ1-1 and V is TRBV4-3, with TRBD1 identical over 7 bases. The germline CDR1 and CDR2 sequences are LGHNA and YSLEER. V trimming: 3 bases; J trimming: 4 bases; junction bases outside the gene matches: 8. This CDR3 is built from 15 residues. CDR3 sequence: CASSQGIQGPTEAFF. As DNA, the CDR3 is TGCGCCAGCAGCCAGGGTATACAGGGGCCCACTGAAGCTTTCTTT.

This clone was found many times. V is TRBV6-6 and J is TRBJ2-3; D gene uncertain. V was pared by 0 bases and J by 3 bases, with 10 bases between. This CDR3 contains 15 residues. CDR1 MNHNY and CDR2 SVGAGI come from the germline V gene (reference sequence). This chain's CDR3 is CASSYSEIPTDTQYF. The CDR3, as DNA: TGTGCCAGCAGTTACTCTGAGATCCCGACAGATACGCAGTATTTT.

J is TRBJ2-7 and V is TRBV5-1; D might be TRBD1 (6 bases). Germline CDR1 is SGHRS and CDR2 is YFSETQ. This CDR3 region has 16 residues. Trimming shortened V by 0 bases and J by 5 bases, and 18 bases separated the two germline ends. CDR3 sequence reads: CASSLDRVPTSDEQYF. The CDR3 coding sequence is TGCGCCAGCAGCTTGGACAGGGTTCCCACCTCGGACGAGCAGTACTTC.

This rearrangement joins TRBV7-3 to TRBJ2-2; 10 bases agree with TRBD1. Germline V gives CDR1 SGHTA, CDR2 FQGTGA. After removal of 0 bases from V and 4 bases from J, the junction contained 2 bases not matched to a gene. The CDR3 is 16 amino acids. The CDR3, as DNA: TGTGCCAGCAGCTTAACGGACAGGGGGGGCACCGGGGAGCTGTTTTTT. Translating it yields CASSLTDRGGTGELFF.

The rearrangement uses TRBV19 and TRBJ2-3; no clear D gene. Trimming left V 6 bases short and J 0 bases short, with 10 bases between. Germline loops: CDR1 LNHDA, CDR2 SQIVND (reference sequence). The CDR3 totals 14 residues. The CDR3, as DNA: TGTGCCAGTAGGAGATCGACTAGCACAGATACGCAGTATTTT. Its protein product is CASRRSTSTDTQYF. The full variable domain, in which reference TRBV19 and TRBJ2-3 provide the parts outside the CDR3, is DGGITQSPKYLFRKEGQNVTLSCEQNLNHDAMYWYRQDPGQGLRLIYYSQIVNDFQKGDIAEGYSVSREKKESFPLTVTSAQKNPTAFYLCASRRSTSTDTQYFGPGTRLTVL.

The chain couples TRBV6-5 to TRBJ1-2, with unresolved D. V was trimmed by 5 bases and J by 2 bases, leaving 15 bases between them. The CDR3 length is 15 residues. Germline CDR1 is MNHEY and CDR2 is SVGAGI. DNA for the CDR3: TGTGCCAGCAGTCCGACATCCAGCCAAAACTATGGCTACACCTTC. Its protein is CASSPTSSQNYGYTF.

This chain connects TRBV7-9 to TRBJ1-1, with no clear D. Per the germline V gene, CDR1 is SEHNR and CDR2 is FQNEAQ (reference sequence). CDR3 length: 14 amino acids. Trimming took off 5 bases at V and 4 bases at J, with 14 bases between the two ends. The DNA of the CDR3 is TGTGCCAGCAGCCAACACGGGGAGACCACTGAAGCTTTCTTT. Translated, it gives CASSQHGETTEAFF.

This chain uses TRBV5-4 with TRBJ1-3, with 10 bases aligning to TRBD1. Germline CDR1 reads SGHNT; CDR2 reads YYREEE (reference sequence). CDR3 length: 15 residues. V dropped 5 bases and J dropped 2; count of bases not matched to a gene: 4. The CDR3 here is CASSGQGVPGNTIYF. The CDR3 DNA reads TGTGCCAGCAGTGGACAGGGGGTCCCTGGAAACACCATATATTTT.

The chain joins TRBV2 to TRBJ2-2, with TRBD2 as a possible D gene (5 bases). The germline CDR1 and CDR2 sequences are SNHLY and FYNNEI. With 1 base removed from V and 3 bases from J, the gap between germline ends came to 9 bases. This CDR3 comprises 15 residues. CDR3 sequence reads: CASSEVRADTGELFF. The CDR3 bases are TGTGCCAGCAGTGAAGTGCGGGCGGACACCGGGGAGCTGTTTTTT. Combining the CDR3 with reference TRBV2 and TRBJ2-2 gives the whole variable domain EPEVTQTPSHQVTQMGQEVILRCVPISNHLYFYWYRQILGQKVEFLVSFYNNEISEKSEIFDDQFSVERPDGSNFTLKIRSTKLEDSAMYFCASSEVRADTGELFFGEGSRLTVL.

CDR3 in DNA: TGTGCCATCAGCCGGGACAGGGAAAATGAAAAACTGTTTTTT. This sequence encodes CAISRDRENEKLFF. The V call is TRBV10-3, the J call TRBJ1-4; 9 positions match TRBD1. Looked up from germline, CDR1 is ENHRY and CDR2 is SYGVKD. After removal of 6 bases from V and 5 bases from J, the junction contained 4 bases not matched to a gene. The CDR3 length is 14 residues.

This chain uses TRBV4-1 with TRBJ1-6; D may be TRBD1 (5 bases). Trimming cost V 3 bases and J 9 bases, with 12 bases left between them. This CDR3 is built from 14 residues. Germline-derived CDR1 and CDR2 are MGHRA and YSYEKL. The CDR3 nucleotides read TGCGCCAGCAGCCAGGCTATGGGGGGTTCACCCCTCCACTTT. Translated, it gives CASSQAMGGSPLHF.

The chain links TRBV5-1 to TRBJ2-1, with D tentatively TRBD2 (7 bases). The CDR3 consists of 16 residues. The germline V gene encodes CDR1 SGHRS and CDR2 YFSETQ. Trimming took off 0 bases at V and 5 bases at J, with 15 bases between the two ends. CDR3 protein: CASSLVGGGWNNEQFF. CDR3 bases: TGCGCCAGCAGCTTGGTTGGGGGGGGCTGGAACAATGAGCAGTTCTTC.

The chain employs TRBV7-8 and TRBJ2-7; 7 bases are shared with TRBD2. V gave up 1 base and J gave up 2 bases; unmatched junction bases: 5. There are 15 residues in the CDR3. Germline V gives CDR1 SGHVS, CDR2 FQNEAQ. This CDR3 is CASSLGGGMAYEQYF. CDR3 in DNA: TGTGCCAGCAGCTTAGGCGGGGGAATGGCCTACGAGCAGTACTTC.

The rearrangement joins TRBV28 to TRBJ2-3; D not certain. Per germline, CDR1 MDHEN and CDR2 SYDVKM. The CDR3 loop spans 13 amino acids. V lost 2 bases and J lost 4, with 7 bases in between. The CDR3 DNA reads TGTGCCAGCAGTTTAATTCGGGCAGATACGCAGTATTTT. Translation gives CASSLIRADTQYF.

The chain carries TRBV11-3 and TRBJ2-2; a possible D gene is TRBD2 (6 bases). V gave up 4 bases and J gave up 7 bases, with 13 bases separating them. The CDR3 has 14 amino acids. Germline V gene data show CDR1 as SGHNT and CDR2 as YENEEA. Written as DNA, the CDR3 is TGTGCCAGCAGCTCGGAGGGCCCCCACGGGGAGCTGTTTTTT. Residues: CASSSEGPHGELFF.

The chain uses TRBV7-9 and TRBJ2-7, with TRBD1 as a possible D gene (5 bases). The CDR3 totals 13 residues. The germline gives CDR1 SEHNR, CDR2 FQNEAQ (reference sequence). The V end was cut by 6 bases, the J end by 6 bases, with 15 bases between. The CDR3 loop is CASSPSKRGEQYF. The CDR3 nucleotides are TGTGCCAGCAGTCCGAGCAAAAGGGGCGAGCAGTACTTC.

This chain uses TRBV5-5 with TRBJ2-7, with a tentative D call TRBD2 (5 bases). The V gene's germline CDR1 is SGHKS and CDR2 YYEKEE (reference sequence). The CDR3 is made up of 16 amino acids. V shed 4 bases and J shed 3 bases, with 20 bases lying between them. Written as DNA, the CDR3 is TGTGCCAGCAGCCCGGACTGGGAAAATTGGGGCTACGAGCAGTACTTC. It specifies CASSPDWENWGYEQYF.

This clone was counted between two and nine times. The V call is TRBV7-2, the J call TRBJ2-2, with 9 positions matching TRBD1. This CDR3 comprises 16 residues. The V segment lost 2 bases and the J segment 3 bases; nucleotides outside the gene matches: 4. The germline V gene encodes CDR1 SGHTA and CDR2 FQGNSA. The CDR3 here is CASSLTGGTHTGELFF. In DNA, the CDR3 is TGTGCCAGCAGCTTAACAGGGGGCACGCACACCGGGGAGCTGTTTTTT.

This CDR3 is CASSIRTAYEQYF. For the CDR3, the DNA is TGTGCCAGTAGTATACGGACAGCCTACGAGCAGTACTTC. The chain uses TRBV19 and TRBJ2-7; D perhaps matches TRBD1 (6 bases). V lost 2 bases, J lost 2 bases, and 7 bases lay in between. The CDR3 is made up of 13 amino acids. Germline loops: CDR1 LNHDA, CDR2 SQIVND (reference sequence).

This rearrangement joins TRBV6-1 to TRBJ1-2; no definite D call. The germline gives CDR1 MNHNS, CDR2 SASEGT. V was cut by 7 bases and J by 3 bases, with 12 bases left in between. This CDR3 spans 13 amino acids. The CDR3 DNA follows: TGTGCCAGCATCGAGACAAACTACTATGGCTACACCTTC. It specifies CASIETNYYGYTF.

This chain uses TRBV7-2 with TRBJ2-7; D is perhaps TRBD2 (6 bases). The V gene lost 2 bases and the J gene lost 6 bases, with 20 bases spanning the gap. CDR1 is SGHTA, CDR2 FQGNSA, per germline. The CDR3 runs 16 residues. The CDR3 DNA is TGTGCCAGCAGCTTAATCCGCCGCGGGGTTTCGACCGAGCAGTACTTC. Translation gives CASSLIRRGVSTEQYF. The whole variable domain, remainder taken from reference TRBV7-2 and TRBJ2-7, is GAGVSQSPSNKVTEKGKDVELRCDPISGHTALYWYRQSLGQGLEFLIYFQGNSAPDKSGLPSDRFSAERTGGSVSTLTIQRTQQEDSAVYLCASSLIRRGVSTEQYFGPGTRLTVT.

This clone was detected only once. For the CDR3, the DNA is TGTGCCATCAGTGAAGCATTGCTCGATGAGCAGTTCTTC. Its translation: CAISEALLDEQFF. This chain uses TRBV10-3 with TRBJ2-1; D is ambiguous. CDR3 length: 13 amino acids. Trimming shortened V by 3 bases and J by 8 bases, and 11 bases separated the two germline ends. Germline V gene lookup returns CDR1 ENHRY and CDR2 SYGVKD.

This chain links TRBV11-3 with TRBJ2-7; weak D call: TRBD2 (6 bases). From germline, CDR1 is SGHNT and CDR2 YENEEA. The CDR3 sequence is 15 residues long. Trimming removed 5 bases at V and 2 bases at J, with 16 bases between. This CDR3 reads CASSPGSAKTYEQYF. In DNA, the CDR3 is TGTGCCAGCAGCCCCGGGAGCGCGAAAACCTACGAGCAGTACTTC.

The gene calls are TRBV28 and TRBJ2-1, with D maybe TRBD2 (5 bases). The V end lost 4 bases, the J end lost 2 bases, and 12 bases lay between the germline ends. Germline CDR1 is MDHEN and CDR2 is SYDVKM. The CDR3 is 15 residues long. The DNA for the CDR3 is TGTGCCAGCAGTTCCCCAGCGGAAACCTACAATGAGCAGTTCTTC. Protein product: CASSSPAETYNEQFF.